A selection of T cell receptor beta chains follows, all from one sample in a study of patients and donors after allogeneic stem cell transplantation. TCRdb called the RT-PCR reads again in MiXCR, with one record for every CDR3 protein. Of 70,000 to 75,000 distinct CDR3 sequences listed, roughly 29% are singletons. The specimen sequenced was blood, either unsorted or a sorted T cell fraction (not recorded which). All receptors come from a human donor who was either an allogeneic HSCT recipient or a stem cell or donor lymphocyte infusion donor (not recorded which). It is not recorded whose cells these are; they may come from a transplant donor. Each CDR3 is given with its conserved first and last residue. The D gene is left open where the match is weak. A row's size may be missing; if present it is once, few, many or a size class.

TRBJ2-6 | TRBV4-2 | . | . | TGTGCCAGCAGCCAAGAACAGGGTAACGGGGCCAACGTCCTGACTTTC | CASSQEQGNGANVLTF
TRBJ1-1 | TRBV10-3 | few | . | TGTGCCATCTCCCGAGGGGTGAACACTGAAGCTTTCTTT | CAISRGVNTEAFF
TRBJ1-5 | TRBV30 | . | . | TGTGCCTGGAGTGTAGGAAGGGTCAATCAGCCCCAGCATTTT | CAWSVGRVNQPQHF
TRBJ2-5 | TRBV12-3/TRBV12-4 | . | . | TGTGCCAGCACCAAAAGGACTGATCAAGAGACCCAGTACTTC | CASTKRTDQETQYF
TRBJ2-7 | TRBV4-1 | . | TRBD1 | TGCGCCAGCAGCCCGGTCTCGGGACAGTTATACGAGCAGTACTTC | CASSPVSGQLYEQYF
TRBJ1-4 | TRBV30 | . | . | TGTGCCTGGAGTTATCCGGGAACTAATGAAAAACTGTTTTTT | CAWSYPGTNEKLFF
TRBJ2-5 | TRBV24-1 | few | TRBD1 | TGTGCCACCAGAGGGACAGCCCAAGAGACCCAGTACTTC | CATRGTAQETQYF
TRBJ2-5 | TRBV5-1 | few | . | TGCGCCAGCAGCGTGGACACCACCCAAGAGACCCAGTACTTC | CASSVDTTQETQYF
TRBJ1-1 | TRBV27 | . | . | TGTGCCAGCAGTTCCGCCCTGGGGAGCCCTGAAGCTTTCTTT | CASSSALGSPEAFF
TRBJ1-2 | TRBV6-1 | . | . | TGTGCCAGCAGCCACTGGAAGCCGGGGGATGGCTACACCTTC | CASSHWKPGDGYTF
TRBJ2-7 | TRBV6-6 | few | . | TGTGCCATTTCCCCGGGGGCCAGAAGCTCCTACGAGCAGTACTTC | CAISPGARSSYEQYF
TRBJ2-3 | TRBV7-8 | . | . | TGTGCCAGCAGCTGGGGACAAGCAGATACGCAGTATTTT | CASSWGQADTQYF
TRBJ2-1 | TRBV5-1 | . | . | TGCGCCAGCAGCCCGTCCTCAATCAATGAGCAGTTCTTC | CASSPSSINEQFF
TRBJ2-6 | TRBV12-3/TRBV12-4 | few | . | TGTGCCAGCAGTTTACTGTGGGAGCCCGGGGCCAACGTCCTGACTTTC | CASSLLWEPGANVLTF
TRBJ1-5 | TRBV20-1 | few | . | TGCAGTGCGGGAGGGGCATTAAGCAATCAGCCCCAGCATTTT | CSAGGALSNQPQHF